This T cell receptor (beta chain) was retrieved from a study of Graves' ophthalmopathy and Graves' hyperthyroidism. Study as a whole: No progression to ophthalmopathy over 18 months defined stable hyperthyroidism.

Exclusion covered patients with other autoimmune diseases or uncontrolled infections (as well as pregnancy or lactation). Orbital computed tomography, thyroid ultrasound, TRAb, serum thyroxine and clinical symptoms formed the basis of diagnosis. Findings and limits, study-wide: Its predictions of ophthalmopathy progression gave the model 60% to 71% sensitivity and roughly 76% specificity.

In the case of this clonotype: Its cognate antigen is unknown.

CDR3 regions of TCR beta were amplified from RNA transcripts. HTBI-primed RT-PCR formed the first round, and a multiplex PCR formed the second. TCRdb used MiXCR to reprocess the multiplex PCR reads, holding one entry per CDR3 protein. The table includes 500,000 to 700,000 distinct CDR3 sequences, about 40% detected once. The CDR3 runs 14 residues. Trimming took off 7 bases at V and 5 bases at J, with 14 bases between the two ends. Germline CDR1 SGHVS, CDR2 FQNEAQ. Material: peripheral blood or thyroid tissue (not recorded which). The chain uses TRBV7-8 and TRBJ1-4; D gene unclear. The receptor comes from an adult man with Graves' hyperthyroidism. The CDR3 DNA sequence: TGTGCCAGCACTAACCGGGTCGCCAATGAAAAACTGTTTTTT. It specifies CASTNRVANEKLFF. The whole variable domain, remainder taken from reference TRBV7-8 and TRBJ1-4, is GAGVSQSPRYKVAKRGQDVALRCDPISGHVSLFWYQQALGQGPEFLTYFQNEAQLDKSGLPSDRFFAERPEGSVSTLKIQRTQQEDSAVYLCASTNRVANEKLFFGSGTQLSVL.